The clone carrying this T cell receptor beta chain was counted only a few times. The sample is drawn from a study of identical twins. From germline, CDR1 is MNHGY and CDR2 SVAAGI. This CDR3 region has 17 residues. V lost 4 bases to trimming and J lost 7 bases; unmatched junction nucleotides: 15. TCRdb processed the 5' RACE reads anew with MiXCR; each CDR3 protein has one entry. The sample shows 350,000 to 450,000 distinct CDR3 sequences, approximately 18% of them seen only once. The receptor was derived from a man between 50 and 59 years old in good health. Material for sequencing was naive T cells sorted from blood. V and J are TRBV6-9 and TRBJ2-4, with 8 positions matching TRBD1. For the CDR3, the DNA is TGTGCCAGCAGTTTCCCGGACAGGGAAAACTACGGGAACATTCAGTACTTC. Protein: CASSFPDRENYGNIQYF.